This T cell receptor beta chain was found in a study of cytomegalovirus exposure and HLA in healthy donors. In the study overall: As an earlier analysis found, about 179 million T cells yielded 100 million to 130 million unique TCR beta sequences. Study outcomes and limitations: In a later analysis, TCR beta V- and J-gene trimming showed a link to a missense DCLRE1C variant. It was only CMV serostatus that was available as immune exposure information. In a later analysis, most CMV-associated TCR beta chains appeared HLA-restricted.

After removal of 6 bases from V and 8 bases from J, the junction contained 14 bases not matched to a gene. Germline values: CDR1 SEHNR, CDR2 FQNEAQ (reference sequence). The CDR3 has 16 residues. Worth noting for this clone: Its cognate antigen is unknown.

A multiplex PCR was run with 60 Vbeta primers and 13 Jbeta primers. Assay used: immunoSEQ multiplex PCR; TCRdb lists only in-frame clones, some missing. Of fewer than 150,000 clones in the sample, 73% were seen once. This rearrangement joins TRBV7-9 to TRBJ2-1; 9 bases are shared with TRBD2. The sequenced sample was PBMCs. The sequence was obtained from a woman between 40 and 55 years old in good health and CMV-seronegative. The CDR3 DNA reads as TGTGCCAGCAGAACCGGGAGGGCGGGGGGGCTGGATGAGCAGTTCTTC. Translated, it gives CASRTGRAGGLDEQFF.